These 22 T cell receptor beta chains were all obtained from the same sample, sequenced in a study of blood T cell repertoires in COVID-19. Some clones are missing from TCRdb's copy, which holds only in-frame ones; the method was immunoSEQ multiplex PCR. Of roughly 88,000 clones listed, around three quarters are singletons. What was sequenced was peripheral blood. Receptors were obtained from a woman aged 60-75 years in a cohort sampled during active or convalescent COVID-19.

This chain joins TRBV15 and TRBJ2-2; a weak D match, TRBD1 (5 bases). This CDR3 region has 13 residues. V was clipped by 5 bases and J by 6 bases, with 10 bases between them. The germline V gene encodes CDR1 LNHNV and CDR2 YYDKDF (reference sequence). CDR3: CATSPGQAGELFF. CDR3 coding DNA: TGTGCCACCAGCCCAGGGCAGGCCGGGGAGCTGTTTTTT. The variable domain in full, completed from reference TRBV15 and TRBJ2-2, reads DAMVIQNPRYQVTQFGKPVTLSCSQTLNHNVMYWYQQKSSQAPKLLFHYYDKDFNNEADTPDNFQSRRPNTSFCFLDIRSPGLGDTAMYLCATSPGQAGELFFGEGSRLTVL.

The J gene is TRBJ1-3, the V gene TRBV7-6, with TRBD1 identical over 9 bases. Trimming removed 5 bases from V and 4 bases from J; junction bases left unmatched: 6. The CDR3 consists of 15 residues. From germline, CDR1 is SGHVS and CDR2 FNYEAQ. The CDR3 DNA reads TGTGCCAGCAGCCGCGGACAGGGGTTGGGAAACACCATATATTTT. It is translated as CASSRGQGLGNTIYF.

The table lists this clone with a few counts. The chain combines TRBV5-6 with TRBJ1-1, with D tentatively TRBD1 (5 bases). V was clipped by 2 bases and J by 5 bases, with 13 bases between them. Germline V gives CDR1 SGHDT, CDR2 YYEEEE. The CDR3 runs 14 residues. The CDR3 here is CASSFWGRVTEAFF. The CDR3 bases are TGTGCCAGCAGCTTTTGGGGCCGGGTGACTGAAGCTTTCTTT. Filled out from reference TRBV5-6 and TRBJ1-1, the complete variable domain reads DAGVTQSPTHLIKTRGQQVTLRCSPKSGHDTVSWYQQALGQGPQFIFQYYEEEERQRGNFPDRFSGHQFPNYSSELNVNALLLGDSALYLCASSFWGRVTEAFFGQGTRLTVV.

The chain couples TRBV5-5 to TRBJ2-5, with 8 bases fitting TRBD2. The junction had 10 bases not matched to a gene; V was cut back by 1 base and J by 2 bases. This CDR3 has 17 amino acids. Germline CDR1 is SGHKS and CDR2 is YYEKEE (reference sequence). Here the CDR3 reads CASSLTRGGWGQETQYF. For the CDR3, the DNA is TGTGCCAGCAGCTTGACTCGGGGGGGCTGGGGACAAGAGACCCAGTACTTC.

This chain joins TRBV5-4 and TRBJ2-7, with 9 nucleotides matching TRBD2. Germline V CDR1 and CDR2: SGHNT, YYREEE (reference sequence). The CDR3 runs 15 residues. With V trimmed by 4 bases and J by 4 bases, 9 bases remained unmatched. Here the CDR3 reads CASSVAGTSRYEQYF. Here the CDR3 DNA reads TGTGCCAGCAGCGTTGCCGGGACTAGCAGGTACGAGCAGTACTTC.

The rearrangement links TRBV4-2 to TRBJ2-2; 7 positions agree with TRBD2. CDR3 size: 16 residues. Germline V gene data show CDR1 as LGHNA and CDR2 as YNFKEQ. The ends lost 1 base at V and 6 bases at J; junction bases unmatched: 8. The CDR3 DNA reads as TGTGCCAGCAGCCAAGTGGGGAGGGAAGGTTCCGGGGAGCTGTTTTTT. It is translated as CASSQVGREGSGELFF.

The rearrangement uses TRBV5-8 and TRBJ1-4; TRBD1 agrees at 8 bases. Germline V gene data show CDR1 as SGHTS and CDR2 as YDEGEE. Trimming at V came to 4 bases and at J to 8 bases, leaving 13 bases not matched to a gene. The CDR3 loop spans 16 amino acids. CDR3 loop: CASSTDRQGPLEKLFF. The CDR3 nucleotides read TGTGCCAGCAGCACCGACCGACAGGGGCCCCTAGAAAAACTGTTTTTT.

The J gene is TRBJ2-5, the V gene TRBV6-5, with 7 bases fitting TRBD2. Trimming removed 2 bases from V and 7 bases from J; junction bases left unmatched: 7. Germline V gene sequence: CDR1 MNHEY, CDR2 SVGAGI. This CDR3 is 14 amino acids long. In DNA, the CDR3 is TGTGCCAGCAGTTACCCGGGACTATCGGCGACCCAGTACTTC. Translation gives CASSYPGLSATQYF.

This sequence joins TRBV5-1 and TRBJ2-1, with a possible D match to TRBD2 (5 bases). The CDR3 has 16 residues. V lost 4 bases and J lost 3, with 17 bases in between. Germline V gene data show CDR1 as SGHRS and CDR2 as YFSETQ. CDR3 amino acids: CASSPGVRERYNEQFF. CDR3 DNA: TGCGCCAGCAGCCCCGGGGTGAGGGAACGCTACAATGAGCAGTTCTTC. Complete variable domain (other parts from reference TRBV5-1 and TRBJ2-1): KAGVTQTPRYLIKTRGQQVTLSCSPISGHRSVSWYQQTPGQGLQFLFEYFSETQRNKGNFPGRFSGRQFSNSRSEMNVSTLELGDSALYLCASSPGVRERYNEQFFGPGTRLTVL.

The V gene is TRBV10-1, the J gene TRBJ2-3; TRBD1 might be the D (6 bases). V shed 3 bases and J shed 6 bases, with 10 bases lying between them. Germline V gene data show CDR1 as WNHNN and CDR2 as SYGVQD (reference sequence). This CDR3 region has 13 residues. The CDR3 DNA reads as TGCGCCAGCAGTGATGGGACAACTGATACGCAGTATTTT. This translates into CASSDGTTDTQYF.

This chain connects TRBV12-3 or TRBV12-4 to TRBJ2-7; perhaps TRBD1 as D (5 bases). The CDR3 loop spans 12 amino acids. Trimming cost V 5 bases and J 3 bases, with 8 bases left between them. This chain's CDR3 is CASSTGHYEQYF. CDR3 DNA: TGTGCCAGCAGTACCGGACACTACGAGCAGTACTTC.

This clone has a single count. The rearrangement links TRBV18 to TRBJ2-2; TRBD2 matches 7 bases. The germline CDR1 and CDR2 sequences are KGHSH and LQKENI. The J segment lost 3 bases and the V segment lost 1 base, leaving 5 bases of the junction unmatched. The CDR3 has 16 amino acids. The CDR3 reads CASSPRASGDTGELFF. DNA for the CDR3: TGTGCCAGCTCACCACGGGCCAGCGGGGACACCGGGGAGCTGTTTTTT.

V gene TRBV7-3 combines with J gene TRBJ2-5; a possible D gene is TRBD2 (5 bases). Germline V gene data show CDR1 as SGHTA and CDR2 as FQGTGA. The CDR3 runs 13 residues. V lost 5 bases to trimming and J lost 5 bases, with 12 bases between them. Here the CDR3 DNA reads TGTGCCAGCAGCGCCGGGCCGGGGGAGACCCAGTACTTC. This encodes CASSAGPGETQYF.

The CDR3 region has the DNA TGTGCCAGCAGTAAACAGGGAGGGGACTATGGCTACACCTTC. It specifies CASSKQGGDYGYTF. The chain couples TRBV9 to TRBJ1-2; a weak D match, TRBD1 (6 bases). CDR1 is SGDLS, CDR2 YYNGEE, per germline. Trimming took off 5 bases at V and 3 bases at J, with 14 bases between the two ends. CDR3 length equals 14 residues.

The chain has TRBV10-3 and TRBJ2-7, with TRBD1 matching over 9 bases. V lost 7 bases to trimming and J lost 5 bases; unmatched junction nucleotides: 6. Germline V gene sequence: CDR1 ENHRY, CDR2 SYGVKD. The CDR3 length is 13 residues. The CDR3 loop is CAIMGQGGDEQYF. The CDR3 DNA follows: TGTGCCATCATGGGACAGGGAGGGGACGAGCAGTACTTC.

This clone appeared a few times. One end of the junction is discordant with germline, which a read error may explain. The chain combines TRBV3-1 (or the pseudogene TRBV3-2) with TRBJ2-7; no clear D. This CDR3 is 12 amino acids long. Germline V gives CDR1 LGHDT, CDR2 YNNKEL (reference sequence). The CDR3 region has the DNA TGTGCCAGCAGCCAAGGATCATACGGGCAGTACTTC. Protein: CASSQGSYGQYF.

This rearrangement joins TRBV6-2 or TRBV6-3 to TRBJ1-5; perhaps TRBD1 as D (5 bases). The CDR3 consists of 14 residues. V shed 7 bases and J shed 1 base, with 11 bases lying between them. CDR1 MNHEY and CDR2 SVGEGT come from the germline V gene. CDR3 bases: TGTGCCAGCATCCCTGGGGGGAGCAATCAGCCCCAGCATTTT. Translated, it gives CASIPGGSNQPQHF.

This chain joins TRBV6-1 and TRBJ1-4; 7 bases map to TRBD1. CDR3 length: 16 residues. V lost 2 bases and J lost 0; bases outside the gene matches: 3. Germline assignment: CDR1 MNHNS and CDR2 SASEGT. CDR3 DNA: TGTGCCAGCAGTGAACGGACAGGACCAACTAATGAAAAACTGTTTTTT. Residues: CASSERTGPTNEKLFF.

The chain joins TRBV2 to TRBJ1-2; 12 bases line up with TRBD1. V shed 6 bases, J shed 4 bases, and the junction held 6 bases outside the gene matches. Germline CDR1 reads SNHLY; CDR2 reads FYNNEI. The CDR3 runs to 15 residues. CDR3 amino acids: CASRGGQGAAYGYTF. The CDR3 nucleotides read TGTGCCAGCAGGGGGGGACAGGGGGCTGCCTATGGCTACACCTTC.

This clone was observed once. A much larger clonotype is one base distant, so this may be a read error. The chain has TRBV14 and TRBJ2-7; 8 nucleotides align to TRBD2. The length of the CDR3 is 14 residues. The germline CDR1 and CDR2 sequences are SGHDN and FVKESK. CDR3 sequence: CASSQGRGGPEQYF. The CDR3 DNA reads as TGTGCCAGCAGTCAAGGTCGGGGGGGGCCCGAGCAGTACTTC.

V usage is TRBV7-8 and J usage is TRBJ2-7; 9 bases align to TRBD1. J lost 10 bases, V lost 1 base, and 11 bases had no gene match. This CDR3 region has 15 residues. The germline CDR1 and CDR2 sequences are SGHVS and FQNEAQ. CDR3 DNA: TGTGCCAGCAGCTTAGTCCCCGGGACAGGGACGAATCAGTACTTC. This sequence encodes CASSLVPGTGTNQYF.

CDR3 coding DNA: TGTGCCAGCAGCCCACGGACGGGGGTGAGCACTGAAGCTTTCTTT. Its translation is CASSPRTGVSTEAFF. The chain has TRBV5-6 and TRBJ1-1; a weak D match, TRBD1 (5 bases). The V gene lost 4 bases and the J gene lost 4 bases, with 17 bases spanning the gap. This CDR3 has 15 amino acids. CDR1 and CDR2 (germline): SGHDT, YYEEEE.